The clone carrying this T cell receptor (beta chain) was counted only a few times. Its antigen remains unknown. The CDR3 has 13 residues. This sample is drawn from a study of T-cell memory formation after mild COVID-19. Findings and limits, study-wide: CD4+ contracting clones were found mainly in CM and EM, and CD8+ ones in EMRA. There were some responding clones in pre-infection memory, which suggested that cross-reactive memory had joined.

5'RACE with constant-segment primers yielded barcoded, UMI-tagged TCR alpha and TCR beta cDNA libraries. TCRdb called the 5' RACE reads again in MiXCR, with one record for every CDR3 protein. Among about 620,000 distinct CDR3 sequences listed, under 20% were seen once. The material sequenced was PBMCs or a T cell subset sorted from them (not recorded which). This receptor was identified in an adult woman who had mild COVID-19 (a few samples of this study predate the infection). Cell type and time point are not known. The chain combines TRBV21-1 with TRBJ1-1. TRBV21-1 is a known pseudogene. DNA for the CDR3: TGTGCCAGCACCAGAGGGAGTAAGACTGAAGCTTTCTTT. Translated, it gives CASTRGSKTEAFF.